The next 31 T cell receptor beta chains were all read from a single sample in a study of T-cell reconstitution after alpha-beta-depleted transplantation in children. Unique molecular identifiers were used to barcode this TCRbeta library. MiXCR was run by TCRdb on the PCR reads, yielding one entry per CDR3 protein. The sample carries 450,000 to 600,000 distinct CDR3 sequences, about 10% recorded once. Sequenced material: PBMCs, taken before TCRalphabeta/CD19-depleted stem cell transplant. The receptors come from a child aged 2 to 10 with inherited bone marrow failure, due to receive a stem cell transplant.

In the case of this clonotype: A read error is possible here, since a much larger clone lies one base away. The chain employs TRBV6-8 and TRBJ1-2; 9 bases line up with TRBD1. The CDR3 totals 15 residues. CDR1 MNHGY and CDR2 SAAAGT come from the germline V gene. CDR3 nucleotides: TGTGCCAGCAGTTCCACAGGGGGCGCTTGCTATGGCGACACCTTC. It codes for CASSSTGGACYGDTF.

The sample holds many counts of this clonotype. The chain links TRBV12-3 or TRBV12-4 to TRBJ2-3; tentatively, D is TRBD1 or TRBD2 (5 bases each). The CDR3 sequence is 15 residues long. V lost 4 bases to trimming and J lost 0 bases, with 11 bases between them. CDR3 protein: CASSSFRDSTDTQYF. In nucleotides, the CDR3 is TGTGCCAGCAGTTCATTCCGGGACAGCACAGATACGCAGTATTTT.

CDR3 sequence reads: CASSFGRDHEQYF. The CDR3 nucleotides are TGTGCCAGCAGTTTTGGCAGGGACCACGAGCAGTACTTC. The chain couples TRBV27 to TRBJ2-7, with D perhaps given as TRBD1 or TRBD2 (5 bases each). V shed 3 bases and J shed 5 bases, with 11 bases lying between them. The CDR3 loop spans 13 amino acids. The germline V gene has CDR1 MNHEY and CDR2 SMNVEV (reference sequence).

The table lists this clonotype with many counts. The chain joins TRBV7-2 to TRBJ2-5; no reliable D call. Per germline, CDR1 SGHTA and CDR2 FQGNSA. The CDR3 runs 13 residues. V lost 3 bases to trimming and J lost 13 bases, with 18 bases between them. CDR3 region: CASSFGLFPVAYF. CDR3 sequence (DNA): TGTGCCAGCAGCTTCGGGTTGTTCCCGGTTGCGTACTTC.

This clonotype was counted between two and nine times. The V call is TRBV5-1, the J call TRBJ2-1; TRBD2 aligns across 11 bases. The junction had 7 bases not matched to a gene; V was cut back by 4 bases and J by 1 base. The CDR3 covers 17 residues. Germline CDR1 is SGHRS and CDR2 is YFSETQ. CDR3 nucleotide sequence: TGCGCCAGCAGCCACGGACTAGCGGGCCTGTCCTACAATGAGCAGTTCTTC. Its translation is CASSHGLAGLSYNEQFF.

This clonotype was counted at least ten times. V usage is TRBV7-2 and J usage is TRBJ1-5; D unclear. CDR3 length: 12 amino acids. CDR1 is SGHTA, CDR2 FQGNSA, per germline. The ends were cut back, 6 bases at V and 9 bases at J, with 12 bases in the middle. CDR3 coding DNA: TGTGCCAGCAGTTCCTCGAACAGGCCCCAGCATTTT. The encoded protein is CASSSSNRPQHF.

This clonotype was picked up a small number of times. The V gene is TRBV12-3 or TRBV12-4, the J gene TRBJ1-4; D ambiguous. V was trimmed by 6 bases and J by 3 bases, leaving 5 bases between them. CDR3 size: 12 residues. The CDR3 loop reads CASRRPNEKLFF. DNA of the CDR3: TGTGCCAGCAGGAGGCCTAATGAAAAACTGTTTTTT.

This rearrangement joins TRBV13 to TRBJ2-1; 9 bases fit TRBD2. Per the germline V gene, CDR1 is PRHDT and CDR2 is FYEKMQ (reference sequence). The CDR3 spans 17 residues. Trimming at V came to 5 bases and at J to 8 bases, leaving 16 bases not matched to a gene. As DNA, the CDR3 is TGTGCCAGCAGCACCCGGCTAGCGGGATTAACTGGGGATGAGCAGTTCTTC. Amino acid sequence: CASSTRLAGLTGDEQFF.

This clonotype was detected ten times or more. The genes are TRBV12-3 or TRBV12-4 and TRBJ2-1; 7 nucleotides line up with TRBD2. The CDR3 runs to 13 residues. V shed 8 bases, J shed 4 bases, and the junction held 5 bases outside the gene matches. This CDR3 reads CASGASGYNEQFF. The DNA for the CDR3 is TGTGCCAGCGGGGCTAGCGGATACAATGAGCAGTTCTTC.

This clonotype was counted many times. V gene TRBV20-1 combines with J gene TRBJ1-5; TRBD1 matches at 9 bases. CDR1 and CDR2 from the germline V gene are DFQATT and SNEGSKA (reference sequence). V was pared by 3 bases and J by 5 bases, with 11 bases of the junction left unmatched. The CDR3 has 16 amino acids. The CDR3 here is CSASRMSGTGYQPQHF. CDR3 DNA sequence: TGCAGTGCTAGTCGAATGTCCGGGACAGGGTATCAGCCCCAGCATTTT.

This clonotype was seen a few times. The chain combines TRBV5-4 with TRBJ1-2; 8 nucleotides match TRBD1. With 2 bases clipped from V and 5 bases from J, the junction kept 8 bases outside the gene matches. Germline V gene sequence: CDR1 SGHNT, CDR2 YYREEE (reference sequence). The CDR3 consists of 15 residues. The CDR3 region has the DNA TGTGCCAGCAGCTTTTCCGGGACAGGACTTTATGGCTACACCTTC. It encodes CASSFSGTGLYGYTF.

This clonotype was picked up many times. The gene calls are TRBV20-1 and TRBJ1-4; D is unclear. This CDR3 region has 13 residues. The germline V gene encodes CDR1 DFQATT and CDR2 SNEGSKA (reference sequence). V was clipped by 3 bases and J by 4 bases, with 9 bases between them. This CDR3 reads CSARGSLNEKLFF. The CDR3 nucleotides are TGCAGTGCTAGGGGCAGCCTTAATGAAAAACTGTTTTTT.

The J gene is TRBJ1-2, the V gene TRBV20-1, with D maybe TRBD1 (5 bases). The CDR3 consists of 13 residues. With 7 bases removed from V and 4 bases from J, the gap between germline ends came to 16 bases. CDR1 and CDR2 from the germline V gene are DFQATT and SNEGSKA (reference sequence). CDR3 loop: CSGATGAVYGYTF. Here the CDR3 DNA reads TGCAGTGGTGCCACAGGAGCCGTCTATGGCTACACCTTC.

This clonotype has more than one count but fewer than ten. The chain is built from TRBV6-5 and TRBJ2-1, with 9 bases matching TRBD2. The V gene's germline CDR1 is MNHEY and CDR2 SVGAGI. J gave up 8 bases and V 2 bases, and 7 bases lay outside the gene matches. The CDR3 runs 15 residues. The CDR3 DNA sequence: TGTGCCAGCAGTTACATTAGCGGGAGTAGGGATGAGCAGTTCTTC. Translating it yields CASSYISGSRDEQFF.

This chain uses TRBV12-3 or TRBV12-4 with TRBJ2-7; possible D gene TRBD2, 6 bases. There are 15 residues in the CDR3. Trimming removed 3 bases from V and 0 bases from J, with 12 bases in between. The CDR3 loop reads CASSFSGGLSYEQYF. The CDR3 DNA reads TGTGCCAGCAGTTTTAGCGGAGGCCTCTCCTACGAGCAGTACTTC.

This clonotype was counted at least ten times. The chain couples TRBV5-6 to TRBJ2-1, with D perhaps TRBD2 (6 bases). Trimming left V 0 bases short and J 0 bases short, with 13 bases between. Germline V lookup: CDR1 SGHDT, CDR2 YYEEEE. The CDR3 loop spans 17 amino acids. The CDR3 DNA sequence: TGTGCCAGCAGCTTGGGGCGCGGGGTTAGCTCCTACAATGAGCAGTTCTTC. It specifies CASSLGRGVSSYNEQFF.

This clonotype was counted at least ten times. The chain employs TRBV5-1 and TRBJ2-3; D gene unclear. Germline V gene sequence: CDR1 SGHRS, CDR2 YFSETQ. V lost 0 bases and J lost 4, with 6 bases in between. The CDR3 is 13 residues long. CDR3 in DNA: TGCGCCAGCAGCTTGGTCCCCCCAGATACGCAGTATTTT. Translating gives CASSLVPPDTQYF.

This chain links TRBV18 with TRBJ1-1; tentative D call: TRBD1 (6 bases). Trimming took off 5 bases at V and 6 bases at J, with 19 bases between the two ends. The CDR3 runs to 15 residues. Per the germline V gene, CDR1 is KGHSH and CDR2 is LQKENI. The CDR3 here is CASSTTPGAGPEAFF. CDR3 DNA sequence: TGTGCCAGCTCAACCACCCCGGGGGCAGGCCCTGAAGCTTTCTTT.

As for this clonotype: One junction end does not reproduce the germline sequence, and a read error may be involved. The rearrangement joins TRBV19 to TRBJ2-1; 13 positions agree with TRBD2. This CDR3 contains 15 residues. Germline CDR1 LNHDA, CDR2 SQIVND (reference sequence). The CDR3 loop is CPSRPRTSGSYEQFF. The CDR3 DNA is TGTCCCAGTAGGCCCCGGACTAGCGGGAGTTATGAGCAGTTCTTC.

The table lists this clonotype with many counts. J is TRBJ2-1 and V is TRBV7-2; 8 bases line up with TRBD1. CDR3 length equals 13 residues. Germline assignment: CDR1 SGHTA and CDR2 FQGNSA. V shed 5 bases, J shed 9 bases, and the junction held 6 bases outside the gene matches. CDR3 bases: TGTGCCAGCAGCATTAGACAGGGGAGTGAGCAGTTCTTC. It encodes CASSIRQGSEQFF.

The table lists this clonotype with a few counts. This chain uses TRBV29-1 with TRBJ2-1; D not resolved. This CDR3 comprises 14 residues. The V gene's germline CDR1 is SQVTM and CDR2 ANQGSEA. The V end was cut by 4 bases, the J end by 8 bases, with 18 bases between. Here the CDR3 reads CSVVFPLGVYEQFF. The CDR3 nucleotides read TGCAGCGTTGTTTTCCCTTTAGGCGTTTATGAGCAGTTCTTC.

This clonotype was picked up a small number of times. The CDR3 is CASSLDRINIQYF. The CDR3 nucleotides read TGTGCCAGCAGTTTGGACAGGATAAACATTCAGTACTTC. J is TRBJ2-4 and V is TRBV12-3 or TRBV12-4; 7 bases fit TRBD1. The CDR3 extends over 13 amino acids. J lost 6 bases, V lost 3 bases, and 2 bases had no gene match.

This chain joins TRBV29-1 and TRBJ2-3, with 8 bases fitting TRBD1. This CDR3 has 15 residues. Losses at the gene ends were 8 bases for V and 0 bases for J; bases not matched to a gene: 10. Germline loops: CDR1 SQVTM, CDR2 ANQGSEA. CDR3 in amino acids: CSTHGQGLSTDTQYF. In DNA, the CDR3 is TGCAGCACCCACGGACAGGGTCTGAGCACAGATACGCAGTATTTT.

The sample holds many counts of this clonotype. This chain uses TRBV14 with TRBJ2-1; D remains ambiguous. Germline CDR1 reads SGHDN; CDR2 reads FVKESK. Trimming shortened V by 3 bases and J by 11 bases, and 14 bases separated the two germline ends. This CDR3 is 13 amino acids long. CDR3 amino acids: CASSQFKWTKQFF. The DNA of the CDR3 is TGTGCCAGCAGCCAGTTTAAGTGGACGAAGCAGTTCTTC.

The genes are TRBV7-9 and TRBJ2-4; the D gene could be TRBD1 or TRBD2 (5 bases each). Trimming pared 3 bases from V and 8 bases from J, leaving 17 bases between. The CDR3 spans 15 residues. Germline V gene sequence: CDR1 SEHNR, CDR2 FQNEAQ (reference sequence). This chain's CDR3 is CASSFPEGLGDIQYF. In nucleotides, the CDR3 is TGTGCCAGCAGCTTCCCCGAGGGGCTGGGGGACATTCAGTACTTC.

Ten or more counts support this clonotype. The rearrangement links TRBV3-1 to TRBJ2-4; a weak D match, TRBD1 (8 bases). Trimming stripped 3 bases from V and 8 bases from J, with 17 bases between. The CDR3 sequence is 15 residues long. CDR1 is LGHDT and CDR2 is YNNKEL in the germline V gene (reference sequence). This CDR3 is CASSQGLQGEDIQYF. CDR3 nucleotide sequence: TGTGCCAGCAGCCAGGGACTACAGGGGGAGGACATTCAGTACTTC.

This clonotype has a count of ten or more. The chain uses TRBV20-1 and TRBJ1-1; D is perhaps TRBD1 (6 bases). The germline V and J ends were trimmed by 1 base and 1 base, with 7 bases remaining between them. This CDR3 is 13 amino acids long. The germline CDR1 and CDR2 sequences are DFQATT and SNEGSKA (reference sequence). Here the CDR3 DNA reads TGCAGTGCTAGAGGGACAGCGAACACTGAAGCTTTCTTT. Protein: CSARGTANTEAFF.

This clonotype was counted many times. The chain joins TRBV7-8 to TRBJ2-3; no clear D gene. Germline lookup yields CDR1 SGHVS and CDR2 FQNEAQ. V was clipped by 1 base and J by 1 base, with 6 bases between them. CDR3 length: 14 residues. DNA for the CDR3: TGTGCCAGCAGCTTAGGCGCCGGCACAGATACGCAGTATTTT. This encodes CASSLGAGTDTQYF.

This clonotype has at least ten counts. The chain joins TRBV12-3 or TRBV12-4 to TRBJ1-5; 10 bases agree with TRBD1. V was clipped by 6 bases and J by 6 bases; unmatched bases: 11. The CDR3 is 16 residues long. DNA of the CDR3: TGTGCCAGCAGCAGGACAGGGGGGACCCGCGGTCAGCCCCAGCATTTT. Encoded protein: CASSRTGGTRGQPQHF.

There are a few counts of this clonotype. CDR3 residues: CASSGGLAITYEQYF. The CDR3 region has the DNA TGTGCCAGCAGCGGGGGACTAGCCATAACCTACGAGCAGTACTTC. The chain combines TRBV7-9 with TRBJ2-7, with TRBD2 matching 9 bases. This CDR3 region has 15 residues. Per germline, CDR1 SEHNR and CDR2 FQNEAQ (reference sequence). V dropped 5 bases and J dropped 2; count of bases not matched to a gene: 7. Supplemented by reference TRBV7-9 and TRBJ2-7, the full variable domain reads DTGVSQNPRHKITKRGQNVTFRCDPISEHNRLYWYRQTLGQGPEFLTYFQNEAQLEKSRLLSDRFSAERPKGSFSTLEIQRTEQGDSAMYLCASSGGLAITYEQYFGPGTRLTVT.

This clonotype was observed at least ten times. The V and J genes are TRBV7-6 and TRBJ2-7; 7 bases map to TRBD2. CDR3 length equals 16 residues. Germline CDR1 and CDR2: SGHVS and FNYEAQ. J gave up 5 bases and V 2 bases, and 12 bases lay outside the gene matches. The CDR3 loop is CASSLRTSSTNDEQYF. The DNA of the CDR3 is TGTGCCAGCAGCTTAAGGACTAGTTCGACTAATGACGAGCAGTACTTC.